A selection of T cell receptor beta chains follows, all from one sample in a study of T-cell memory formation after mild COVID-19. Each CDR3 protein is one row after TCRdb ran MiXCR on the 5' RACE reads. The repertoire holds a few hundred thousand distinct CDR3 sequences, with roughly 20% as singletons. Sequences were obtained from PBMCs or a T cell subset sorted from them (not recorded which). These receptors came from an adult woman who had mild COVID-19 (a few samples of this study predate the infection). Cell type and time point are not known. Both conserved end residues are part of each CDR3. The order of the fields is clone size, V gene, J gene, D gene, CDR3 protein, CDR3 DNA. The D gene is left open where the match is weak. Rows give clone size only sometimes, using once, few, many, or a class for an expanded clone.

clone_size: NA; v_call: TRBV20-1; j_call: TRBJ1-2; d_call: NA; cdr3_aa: CSARVQGTYGYTF; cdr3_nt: TGCAGTGCTAGAGTGCAGGGCACCTATGGCTACACCTTC
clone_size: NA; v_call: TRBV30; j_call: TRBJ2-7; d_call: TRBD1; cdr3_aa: CAWRGTGGLSWYF; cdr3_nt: TGTGCCTGGAGAGGGACAGGGGGGCTAAGTTGGTACTTC
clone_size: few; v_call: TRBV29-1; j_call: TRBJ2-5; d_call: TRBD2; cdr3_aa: CSVASGVQETQYF; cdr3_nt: TGCAGCGTTGCGAGCGGGGTCCAAGAGACCCAGTACTTC
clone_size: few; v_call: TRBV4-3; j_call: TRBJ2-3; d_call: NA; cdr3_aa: CASSQEMGKDTQYF; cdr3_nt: TGCGCCAGCAGCCAAGAGATGGGGAAAGATACGCAGTATTTT
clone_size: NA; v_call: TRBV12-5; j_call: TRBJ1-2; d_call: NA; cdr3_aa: CASVKDQNGYTF; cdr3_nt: TGTGCTAGTGTAAAAGATCAGAATGGCTACACCTTC
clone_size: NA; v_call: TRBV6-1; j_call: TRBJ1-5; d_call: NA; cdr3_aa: CASSDIQGYSNQPQHF; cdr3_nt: TGTGCCAGCAGTGATATACAGGGTTACAGCAATCAGCCCCAGCATTTT
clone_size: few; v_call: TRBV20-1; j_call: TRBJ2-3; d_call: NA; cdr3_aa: CSADDYTDTQYF; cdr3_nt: TGCAGTGCTGATGACTACACAGATACGCAGTATTTT
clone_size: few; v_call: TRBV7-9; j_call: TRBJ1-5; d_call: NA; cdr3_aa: CASTPSGGNQPQHF; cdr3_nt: TGTGCCAGCACCCCCTCCGGGGGAAATCAGCCCCAGCATTTT
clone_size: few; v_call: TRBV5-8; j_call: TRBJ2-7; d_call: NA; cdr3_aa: CASSSRWGERSSYEQYF; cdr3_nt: TGTGCCAGCAGCTCCCGCTGGGGAGAGAGGAGCTCCTACGAGCAGTACTTC
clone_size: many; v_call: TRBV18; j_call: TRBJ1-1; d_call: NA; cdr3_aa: CASSPRAGMNTEAFF; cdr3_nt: TGTGCCAGCTCACCACGGGCAGGGATGAACACTGAAGCTTTCTTT
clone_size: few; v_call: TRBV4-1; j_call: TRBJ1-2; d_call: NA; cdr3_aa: CASSPTRQAGPINGYTF; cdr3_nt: TGCGCCAGCAGCCCCACGCGCCAGGCAGGGCCTATCAATGGCTACACCTTC
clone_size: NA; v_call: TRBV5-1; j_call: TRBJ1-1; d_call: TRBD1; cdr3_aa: CASSSSGTPGGEAFF; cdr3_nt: TGCGCCAGCAGCTCCTCCGGGACCCCAGGGGGTGAAGCTTTCTTT
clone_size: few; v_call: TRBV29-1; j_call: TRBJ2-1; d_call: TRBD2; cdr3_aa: CSVTERGDPYNEQFF; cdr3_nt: TGCAGCGTGACAGAGCGGGGGGACCCCTACAATGAGCAGTTCTTC
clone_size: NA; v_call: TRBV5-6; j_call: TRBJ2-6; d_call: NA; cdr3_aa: CASSLGAWSSGANVLTF; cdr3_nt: TGTGCCAGCAGCTTGGGGGCTTGGTCCTCTGGGGCCAACGTCCTGACTTTC
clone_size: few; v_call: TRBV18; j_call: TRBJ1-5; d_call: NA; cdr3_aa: CASSPFGQEGFYSNQPQHF; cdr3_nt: TGTGCCAGCTCACCCTTCGGGCAGGAGGGATTCTATAGCAATCAGCCCCAGCATTTT
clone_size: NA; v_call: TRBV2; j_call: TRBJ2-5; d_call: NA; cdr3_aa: CASVRTVVGETQYF; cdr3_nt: TGTGCCAGCGTAAGGACAGTAGTAGGGGAGACCCAGTACTTC
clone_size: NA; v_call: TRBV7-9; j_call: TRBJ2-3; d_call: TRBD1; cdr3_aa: CASSQQGIITDTQYF; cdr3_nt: TGTGCCAGCAGCCAACAGGGGATCATTACAGATACGCAGTATTTT
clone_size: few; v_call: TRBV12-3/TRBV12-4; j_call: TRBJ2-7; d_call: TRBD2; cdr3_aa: CASGTSGGAAAEQYF; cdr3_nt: TGTGCCAGCGGGACTAGCGGGGGCGCCGCCGCCGAGCAGTACTTC
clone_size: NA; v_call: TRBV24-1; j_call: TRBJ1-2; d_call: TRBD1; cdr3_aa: CATSDPGGGYGYTF; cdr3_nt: TGTGCCACCAGTGACCCAGGGGGCGGCTATGGCTACACCTTC
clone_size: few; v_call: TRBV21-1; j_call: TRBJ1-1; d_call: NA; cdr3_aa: CASSIQGGRNTEAFF; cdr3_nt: TGTGCCAGCAGCATACAGGGTGGGAGAAACACTGAAGCTTTCTTT
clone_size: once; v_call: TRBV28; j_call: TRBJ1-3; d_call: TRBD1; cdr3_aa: CASTSGTGVSGNTIYF; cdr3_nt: TGTGCCAGCACCTCCGGGACAGGGGTGTCTGGAAACACCATATATTTT
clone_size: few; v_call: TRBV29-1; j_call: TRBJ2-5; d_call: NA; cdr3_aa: CSVDGVFPRQETQYF; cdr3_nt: TGCAGCGTTGATGGGGTGTTCCCACGACAAGAGACCCAGTACTTC
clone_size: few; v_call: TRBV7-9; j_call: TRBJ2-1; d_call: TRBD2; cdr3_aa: CASSTNRLAGDYNEQFF; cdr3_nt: TGTGCCAGCAGCACTAACAGACTAGCGGGAGACTACAATGAGCAGTTCTTC
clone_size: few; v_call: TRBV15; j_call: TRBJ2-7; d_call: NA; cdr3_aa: CATSSRTAYEQYF; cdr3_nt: TGTGCCACCAGCAGCCGGACGGCCTACGAGCAGTACTTC
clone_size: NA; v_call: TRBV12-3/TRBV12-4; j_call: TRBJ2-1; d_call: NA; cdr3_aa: CASSFRGRNEQFF; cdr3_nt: TGTGCCAGCAGTTTCAGGGGACGAAATGAGCAGTTCTTC
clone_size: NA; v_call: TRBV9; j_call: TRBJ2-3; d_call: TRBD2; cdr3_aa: CASSPGRTSQSTDTQYF; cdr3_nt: TGTGCCAGCAGCCCAGGTAGGACTAGCCAGAGCACAGATACGCAGTATTTT
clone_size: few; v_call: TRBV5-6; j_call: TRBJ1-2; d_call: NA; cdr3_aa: CASSRSGTTFYGYTF; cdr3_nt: TGTGCCAGCAGCCGGTCCGGGACAACCTTTTATGGCTACACCTTC
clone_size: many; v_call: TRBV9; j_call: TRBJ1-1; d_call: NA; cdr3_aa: CASSVGSDTEAFF; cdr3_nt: TGTGCCAGCAGCGTAGGATCGGATACCGAAGCTTTCTTT